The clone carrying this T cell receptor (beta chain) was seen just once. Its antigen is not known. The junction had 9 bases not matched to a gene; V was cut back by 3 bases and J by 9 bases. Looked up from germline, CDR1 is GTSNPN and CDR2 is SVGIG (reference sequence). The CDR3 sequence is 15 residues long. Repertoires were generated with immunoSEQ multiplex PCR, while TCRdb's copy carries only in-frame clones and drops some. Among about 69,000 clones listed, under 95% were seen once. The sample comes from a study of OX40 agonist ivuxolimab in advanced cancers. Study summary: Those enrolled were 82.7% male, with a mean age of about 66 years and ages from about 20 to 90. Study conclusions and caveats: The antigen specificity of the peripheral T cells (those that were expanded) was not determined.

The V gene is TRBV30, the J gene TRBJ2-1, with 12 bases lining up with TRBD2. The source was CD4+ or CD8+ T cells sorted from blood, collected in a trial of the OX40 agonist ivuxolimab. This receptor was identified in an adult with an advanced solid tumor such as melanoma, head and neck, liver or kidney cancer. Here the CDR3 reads CAWRGLAGGGGEQFF. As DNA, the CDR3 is TGTGCCTGGAGGGGACTAGCGGGTGGGGGCGGTGAGCAGTTCTTC.